The 10 T cell receptor beta chains below come from one sample, sequenced in a study of blood T cell repertoires in COVID-19. Using immunoSEQ multiplex PCR, the repertoire was profiled, and TCRdb retains in-frame clones only, with some absent. This sample has more than 350,000 clones, with about 89% found just once. Sequences were obtained from peripheral blood. These receptors all come from a woman aged 25-40 years with COVID-19, enrolled during active disease.

As concerns this clone: The same CDR3 also results from other DNA sequences found in this sample. V and J are TRBV5-1 and TRBJ1-1; D is undetermined. The CDR3 covers 14 residues. Looked up from germline, CDR1 is SGHRS and CDR2 is YFSETQ. The ends were cut back, 0 bases at V and 1 base at J, with 7 bases in the middle. In DNA, the CDR3 is TGCGCCAGCAGCTTGGCGCGGGGGAACACTGAAGCTTTCTTT. It specifies CASSLARGNTEAFF.

The chain joins TRBV9 to TRBJ2-7; the match to TRBD1 covers 7 bases. Germline V gene sequence: CDR1 SGDLS, CDR2 YYNGEE. This CDR3 spans 13 amino acids. Trimming cost V 3 bases and J 4 bases; bases outside gene matches: 4. The CDR3 protein is CASSAGTAYEQYF. Here the CDR3 DNA reads TGTGCCAGCAGCGCAGGGACAGCTTACGAGCAGTACTTC.

The gene calls are TRBV30 and TRBJ1-4, with no clear D. The CDR3 loop spans 14 amino acids. Germline values: CDR1 GTSNPN, CDR2 SVGIG (reference sequence). Deletions cut 5 bases from V and 5 bases from J, with 15 bases between. CDR3 amino acids: CAWADDGPNEKLFF. As DNA, the CDR3 is TGTGCCTGGGCAGATGATGGCCCCAATGAAAAACTGTTTTTT.

The CDR3 coding sequence is TGTGCCACCAGTGAGACTAGCGGGAGGACCACAGATACGCAGTATTTT. This codes for CATSETSGRTTDTQYF. The V and J genes are TRBV24-1 and TRBJ2-3; 13 nucleotides line up with TRBD2. Germline V CDR1 and CDR2: KGHDR, SFDVKD. This CDR3 has 16 amino acids. Trimming removed 4 bases from V and 2 bases from J; junction bases left unmatched: 2.

J is TRBJ2-7 and V is TRBV5-5; TRBD1 matches 7 bases. CDR1 and CDR2 from the germline V gene are SGHKS and YYEKEE (reference sequence). The CDR3 is 13 residues long. J lost 4 bases, V lost 5 bases, and 6 bases had no gene match. CDR3: CASSRQGIYEQYF. The CDR3 bases are TGTGCCAGCAGTCGACAGGGTATATACGAGCAGTACTTC.

This clone was counted between two and nine times. V gene TRBV6-2 or TRBV6-3 combines with J gene TRBJ1-5, with D possibly being TRBD1 (6 bases). The V gene's germline CDR1 is MNHEY and CDR2 SVGEGT. The germline V and J ends were trimmed by 6 bases and 4 bases, with 16 bases remaining between them. The CDR3 covers 15 residues. The CDR3 DNA is TGTGCCAGCAGCCCTACAGAAAGGGGGAATCAGCCCCAGCATTTT. It specifies CASSPTERGNQPQHF.

Many counts were recorded for this clone. J is TRBJ2-7 and V is TRBV9; D call uncertain. Germline CDR1 is SGDLS and CDR2 is YYNGEE. The V end lost 0 bases, the J end lost 2 bases, and 12 bases lay between the germline ends. CDR3 length equals 15 residues. The CDR3 spells CASSVAAPLTYEQYF. The CDR3 DNA reads TGTGCCAGCAGCGTAGCAGCGCCCCTTACCTACGAGCAGTACTTC.

Concerning this clone: The sample holds other DNA sequences that translate to the same CDR3. The chain joins TRBV2 to TRBJ1-6, with TRBD1 as a possible D gene (5 bases). Deletions cut 2 bases from V and 8 bases from J, with 7 bases between. CDR1 is SNHLY, CDR2 FYNNEI, per germline. This CDR3 is 13 amino acids long. In DNA, the CDR3 is TGTGCCAGCAGTGAAAGCAGGGATTCACCCCTCCACTTT. This encodes CASSESRDSPLHF.

The chain joins TRBV28 to TRBJ2-1; 10 bases are shared with TRBD2. V was pared by 2 bases and J by 7 bases, with 5 bases of the junction left unmatched. The CDR3 is 15 residues long. Germline lookup yields CDR1 MDHEN and CDR2 SYDVKM. The DNA of the CDR3 is TGTGCCAGCAGTTTAGCTAGCGGGAGTTTGAATGAGCAGTTCTTC. It specifies CASSLASGSLNEQFF.

The J gene is TRBJ2-7, the V gene TRBV28; 9 nucleotides line up with TRBD2. Germline V CDR1 and CDR2: MDHEN, SYDVKM. The CDR3 has 14 residues. Trimming cost V 5 bases and J 7 bases; bases outside gene matches: 9. The CDR3 DNA is TGTGCCAGCAGTCTAGCGGGATATGGTGAAGAGCAGTACTTC. Translating gives CASSLAGYGEEQYF.